This T cell receptor (beta chain) was identified in a study of human T cells and chemical hapten exposure. V dropped 7 bases and J dropped 3 bases, with 13 bases sitting between them. The CDR3 length is 13 residues. Germline CDR1 and CDR2: SGHRS and YFSETQ. This clonotype occurred a few times. Separate cDNA molecules received unique molecular identifiers, which the library attached to them. TCRdb fed the RACE reads into MiXCR, producing one record per CDR3 protein. The sample yields 360,000 or so distinct CDR3 sequences, 6% to 7% seen once. Stated time point: patch test 2, 6 weeks after DPC sensitization. Treatment noted: therapeutic diphenylcyclopropenone sensitization with weekly scalp DPC. Every patch test was put on after a blood sample was taken. Donors, patients with alopecia ranging from 18 to 70 years old and judged suitable for DPC, provided samples.

Specimen: whole blood, collected in connection with sensitization to the hapten diphenylcyclopropenone (DPC). The sequence was obtained from a woman aged 18-29 years with alopecia areata. Some clones in this sample may be carry-over from other donors' samples. The chain employs TRBV5-1 and TRBJ1-1, with no clear D. CDR3 DNA: TGCGCCAGCGGGTTCACGAGCGACACTGAAGCTTTCTTT. Its protein product is CASGFTSDTEAFF. Drawing the rest from reference TRBV5-1 and TRBJ1-1, the complete variable domain is KAGVTQTPRYLIKTRGQQVTLSCSPISGHRSVSWYQQTPGQGLQFLFEYFSETQRNKGNFPGRFSGRQFSNSRSEMNVSTLELGDSALYLCASGFTSDTEAFFGQGTRLTVV.